Below are 26 T cell receptor beta chains sequenced from a single sample in a study of identical twins. A single record per CDR3 protein comes from TCRdb applying MiXCR to the 5' RACE reads. The sample includes some 440,000 distinct CDR3 sequences, roughly 26% seen only once; the top ten take 2.9%. The data were also submitted as part of a second study, on T cells expressing NK-cell markers.

Sequenced: CD4+ T cells sorted from blood. The receptor set was obtained from a woman between 18 and 29 years old in good health.

V usage is TRBV14 and J usage is TRBJ1-1, with unresolved D. The ends were cut back, 4 bases at V and 1 base at J, with 19 bases in the middle. The length of the CDR3 is 17 residues. Germline V gene lookup returns CDR1 SGHDN and CDR2 FVKESK. In DNA, the CDR3 is TGTGCCAGCAGCCTCTCGGCCCTCCTACGGCGGAACACTGAAGCTTTCTTT. The encoded protein is CASSLSALLRRNTEAFF.

CDR3 sequence: CASSVGIGGVLFF. In DNA, the CDR3 is TGTGCCAGCAGCGTAGGAATAGGAGGGGTCCTGTTTTTT. The gene calls are TRBV9 and TRBJ1-4; maybe TRBD1 (5 bases). The CDR3 consists of 13 residues. V was cut by 0 bases and J by 14 bases, with 14 bases left in between. Per germline, CDR1 SGDLS and CDR2 YYNGEE.

This clonotype was detected only a few times. The J gene is TRBJ2-2, the V gene TRBV15, with TRBD1 matching 9 bases. The CDR3 is 14 residues long. The V segment lost 7 bases and the J segment 6 bases; nucleotides outside the gene matches: 6. The germline gives CDR1 LNHNV, CDR2 YYDKDF (reference sequence). The CDR3: CATTLQGAAGELFF. For the CDR3, the DNA is TGTGCCACCACTTTACAGGGGGCGGCCGGGGAGCTGTTTTTT.

V is TRBV18 and J is TRBJ2-5; no clear D gene. Trimming removed 0 bases at V and 7 bases at J, with 6 bases between. This CDR3 is built from 12 residues. The germline gives CDR1 KGHSH, CDR2 LQKENI. This CDR3 reads CASSPPDRTQYF. The CDR3 region has the DNA TGTGCCAGCTCACCACCTGATAGGACCCAGTACTTC.

There are a few counts of this clonotype. The chain links TRBV6-1 to TRBJ1-6; D perhaps matches TRBD1 (5 bases). Germline CDR1 is MNHNS and CDR2 is SASEGT. V lost 6 bases and J lost 7, with 13 bases in between. The CDR3 runs 14 residues. CDR3 nucleotide sequence: TGTGCCAGCAGGAGAGGATCAGGGAATTCACCCCTCCACTTT. Protein: CASRRGSGNSPLHF.

The V gene is TRBV12-3 or TRBV12-4, the J gene TRBJ2-2; TRBD2 is a possible D gene (5 bases). V lost 3 bases to trimming and J lost 8 bases, with 28 bases between them. CDR3 size: 19 residues. The CDR3 DNA is TGTGCCAGCAGTTTCGTATGGAGCGGCCTAAAGGGAGTAGGTGGGGAGCTGTTTTTT. This codes for CASSFVWSGLKGVGGELFF.

This chain connects TRBV7-2 to TRBJ1-1, with a tentative D call TRBD1 (5 bases). Per germline, CDR1 SGHTA and CDR2 FQGNSA. The CDR3 consists of 14 residues. Between the trimmed V and J ends, which lost 3 bases and 2 bases, there was a span of 10 bases. CDR3 sequence (DNA): TGTGCCAGCAGCTTGGCGACAGTAAACACTGAAGCTTTCTTT. Translation: CASSLATVNTEAFF. The complete variable domain, with remaining parts taken from reference TRBV7-2 and TRBJ1-1, reads GAGVSQSPSNKVTEKGKDVELRCDPISGHTALYWYRQSLGQGLEFLIYFQGNSAPDKSGLPSDRFSAERTGGSVSTLTIQRTQQEDSAVYLCASSLATVNTEAFFGQGTRLTVV.

This clonotype was recorded a few times. The gene calls are TRBV2 and TRBJ2-7; a weak D match, TRBD2 (6 bases). Germline loops: CDR1 SNHLY, CDR2 FYNNEI. This CDR3 is built from 15 residues. Trimming removed 7 bases at V and 3 bases at J, with 19 bases between. CDR3 loop: CASKPRGKVIYEQYF. CDR3 DNA: TGTGCCAGCAAGCCCCGGGGGAAGGTTATCTACGAGCAGTACTTC.

The gene calls are TRBV20-1 and TRBJ2-5, with a weak D call TRBD2 (5 bases). CDR1 is DFQATT and CDR2 is SNEGSKA in the germline V gene (reference sequence). The length of the CDR3 is 14 residues. V was shortened by 0 bases and J by 2 bases, with 10 bases between the two germline ends. CDR3: CSARDQREQETQYF. The CDR3, as DNA: TGCAGTGCTAGAGATCAGAGGGAGCAAGAGACCCAGTACTTC.

This clonotype was seen more than once but under ten times. The chain is built from TRBV29-1 and TRBJ1-4, with D possibly matching TRBD1 (6 bases). The V end lost 6 bases, the J end lost 6 bases, and 14 bases lay between the germline ends. The CDR3 has 13 residues. Germline V CDR1 and CDR2: SQVTM, ANQGSEA. DNA of the CDR3: TGCAGCGTGGAGCAGGGGCCGGATGAAAAACTGTTTTTT. Its translation: CSVEQGPDEKLFF.

The CDR3 loop is CSAIRLAGDYEQYF. CDR3 nucleotides: TGCAGTGCTATCCGACTAGCGGGAGACTACGAGCAGTACTTC. V usage is TRBV20-1 and J usage is TRBJ2-7; TRBD2 matches 12 bases. V lost 4 bases and J lost 3; bases outside the gene matches: 4. CDR3 length: 14 residues. Germline V gives CDR1 DFQATT, CDR2 SNEGSKA (reference sequence).

V usage is TRBV6-6 and J usage is TRBJ1-1; D perhaps matches TRBD1 (6 bases). V shed 6 bases and J shed 2 bases, with 7 bases lying between them. The germline V gene has CDR1 MNHNY and CDR2 SVGAGI (reference sequence). The CDR3 totals 12 residues. Here the CDR3 reads CASRTGNTEAFF. The CDR3 DNA reads as TGTGCCAGCAGGACAGGAAACACTGAAGCTTTCTTT.

In its sample, this clonotype was seen a few times. This sequence joins TRBV7-2 and TRBJ2-2; D remains unclear. The ends were cut back, 4 bases at V and 3 bases at J, with 6 bases in the middle. The CDR3 totals 13 residues. Germline CDR1 reads SGHTA; CDR2 reads FQGNSA. The CDR3 sequence: CASSSVYTGELFF. CDR3 nucleotide sequence: TGTGCCAGCAGCTCGGTATACACCGGGGAGCTGTTTTTT.

This chain links TRBV29-1 with TRBJ1-1, with 8 bases that match TRBD1. Germline V gene lookup returns CDR1 SQVTM and CDR2 ANQGSEA. The CDR3 length is 14 residues. V trimming: 4 bases; J trimming: 6 bases; junction bases outside the gene matches: 10. The CDR3 region has the DNA TGCAGCGTTGTGAGGTATCAGGGGGCGTCTGAAGCTTTCTTT. It encodes CSVVRYQGASEAFF.

This clonotype was seen more than once but under ten times. The rearrangement links TRBV12-3 or TRBV12-4 to TRBJ1-2; 9 bases match TRBD1. CDR3 length: 15 amino acids. V lost 4 bases, J lost 5 bases, and 8 bases stayed unmatched. The DNA of the CDR3 is TGTGCCAGCAGTTCCACCCGGACAGGGGAGTATGGCTACACCTTC. Protein sequence: CASSSTRTGEYGYTF.

The chain combines TRBV12-3 or TRBV12-4 with TRBJ2-5; D is unresolved. The CDR3 is 12 residues long. Trimming took 5 bases from V and 1 from J, leaving 5 bases between them. The CDR3 is CASSQVQETQYF. Here the CDR3 DNA reads TGTGCCAGCAGTCAGGTCCAAGAGACCCAGTACTTC.

V and J are TRBV3-1 and TRBJ2-1, with TRBD2 identical over 8 bases. Germline lookup yields CDR1 LGHDT and CDR2 YNNKEL (reference sequence). The CDR3 runs to 15 residues. The ends lost 1 base at V and 4 bases at J; junction bases unmatched: 3. CDR3 in amino acids: CASSQAASGYNEQFF. The CDR3, as DNA: TGTGCCAGCAGCCAAGCGGCTAGCGGGTACAATGAGCAGTTCTTC.

The V call is TRBV29-1, the J call TRBJ1-1; no definite D call. The CDR3 totals 11 residues. Per the germline V gene, CDR1 is SQVTM and CDR2 is ANQGSEA. V was trimmed by 6 bases and J by 9 bases, leaving 14 bases between them. CDR3 protein: CSVIRAAKAFF. The CDR3 region has the DNA TGCAGCGTCATCCGAGCGGCGAAAGCTTTCTTT.

This clonotype occurred a few times. This chain joins TRBV6-1 and TRBJ1-1; D gene ambiguous. The germline gives CDR1 MNHNS, CDR2 SASEGT. CDR3 length equals 16 residues. Trimming pared 7 bases from V and 0 bases from J, leaving 18 bases between. In DNA, the CDR3 is TGTGCCAGCACCTCAACGACATCTCGAATGAACACTGAAGCTTTCTTT. It encodes CASTSTTSRMNTEAFF.

This clonotype was seen a handful of times. The chain uses TRBV7-6 and TRBJ1-1; D uncertain. Trimming pared 5 bases from V and 0 bases from J, leaving 13 bases between. The length of the CDR3 is 15 residues. Germline V gives CDR1 SGHVS, CDR2 FNYEAQ. The CDR3 nucleotides are TGTGCCAGCAGCCCCACCCCATCAATGAACACTGAAGCTTTCTTT. Its protein product is CASSPTPSMNTEAFF.

The chain has TRBV4-3 and TRBJ2-2; TRBD1 is a possible D gene (5 bases). Germline V lookup: CDR1 LGHNA, CDR2 YSLEER. With 2 bases removed from V and 4 bases from J, the gap between germline ends came to 8 bases. This CDR3 has 14 amino acids. The CDR3 DNA follows: TGCGCCAGCAGCCAACTAGGGGCCACCGGGGAGCTGTTTTTT. This sequence encodes CASSQLGATGELFF.

DNA of the CDR3: TGCAGTGCTAGGAGACAGGGTGGGAGCTATGGCTACACCTTC. Amino acids: CSARRQGGSYGYTF. This sequence joins TRBV20-1 and TRBJ1-2, with 7 bases lining up with TRBD1. The trim removed 3 bases at V and 4 bases at J, leaving 8 bases unmatched. CDR1 and CDR2 from the germline V gene are DFQATT and SNEGSKA (reference sequence). The CDR3 consists of 14 residues.

In this sample, this clonotype turned up a few times. This chain joins TRBV6-2 or TRBV6-3 and TRBJ2-2; 9 nucleotides match TRBD1. From germline, CDR1 is MNHEY and CDR2 SVGEGT. Trimming took 6 bases from V and 4 from J; bases not matched to a gene: 9. The CDR3 runs 16 residues. The CDR3, as DNA: TGTGCCAGCAGAACCGGGACAGGGACAATCACCGGGGAGCTGTTTTTT. This gives the protein CASRTGTGTITGELFF.

This clonotype showed up just a few times. The rearrangement joins TRBV28 to TRBJ2-7; tentatively, D is TRBD1 (7 bases). Germline lookup yields CDR1 MDHEN and CDR2 SYDVKM. V lost 6 bases, J lost 2 bases, and 20 bases lay in between. This CDR3 is 16 amino acids long. The CDR3 sequence: CASRRRGGRGAYEQYF. In DNA, the CDR3 is TGTGCCAGCAGGAGAAGAGGGGGCAGGGGGGCCTACGAGCAGTACTTC.

This clonotype was counted between two and nine times. This chain joins TRBV25-1 and TRBJ1-2; no firm D call. Germline V CDR1 and CDR2: MGHDK, SYGVNS. The CDR3 length is 12 residues. V lost 3 bases and J 8 bases, leaving 10 bases between the germline ends. The CDR3 reads CASSDSPGGYTF. CDR3 sequence (DNA): TGTGCCAGCAGTGATTCCCCCGGGGGCTACACCTTC.

This sequence joins TRBV5-1 and TRBJ2-1, with D possibly matching TRBD1 (6 bases). The germline V gene encodes CDR1 SGHRS and CDR2 YFSETQ. This CDR3 region has 12 residues. With 4 bases removed from V and 10 bases from J, the gap between germline ends came to 12 bases. In nucleotides, the CDR3 is TGCGCCAGCAGCGTACAGGGCAGCGAGCAGTTCTTC. Protein: CASSVQGSEQFF.